This TCR beta chain was recovered during a study of cytomegalovirus exposure and HLA in healthy donors. Overall study context: Among about 179 million T cells, an earlier analysis found around 100 million unique TCR beta sequences.

With 60 Vbeta and 13 Jbeta primers, the PCR was carried out. TCRdb's table, derived via immunoSEQ multiplex PCR, lists solely in-frame clones and lacks some. This table has 210,000 or so clones, 70% to 85% appearing once. To note about this clone: Its target is unknown.

Germline CDR1 LGHNA, CDR2 YSLEER. V lost 1 base and J lost 0; bases outside the gene matches: 2. The CDR3 is made up of 17 amino acids. Study results and limitations: Highest at DRB1 and lowest at HLA-C, TCR association rates differed among HLA loci in a later analysis.

The J gene is TRBJ2-7, the V gene TRBV4-3; 14 nucleotides match TRBD2. The sample taken for sequencing was PBMCs. This TCR was recovered from an older woman in good health and CMV-seropositive. CDR3 bases: TGCGCCAGCAGCCAAGGGGGACTAGCGGGAGCCTCCTACGAGCAGTACTTC. Translated: CASSQGGLAGASYEQYF.